This T cell receptor (beta chain) was identified in a study of blood T cell repertoires in COVID-19. The germline V gene encodes CDR1 MDHEN and CDR2 SYDVKM. The germline V and J ends were trimmed by 2 bases and 8 bases, with 10 bases remaining between them. The CDR3 spans 14 residues. Repertoires were generated with immunoSEQ multiplex PCR, while TCRdb's copy carries only in-frame clones and drops some. The sample lists 20,000 to 25,000 clones; around nine tenths were seen once. The sequence derives from a human donor in a cohort sampled during active COVID-19. This chain links TRBV28 with TRBJ1-6; TRBD1 might be the D (5 bases). Sequenced material: peripheral blood. The CDR3 DNA reads TGTGCCAGCAGTTTACGGCAGGGCTATTCACCCCTCCACTTT. It codes for CASSLRQGYSPLHF.